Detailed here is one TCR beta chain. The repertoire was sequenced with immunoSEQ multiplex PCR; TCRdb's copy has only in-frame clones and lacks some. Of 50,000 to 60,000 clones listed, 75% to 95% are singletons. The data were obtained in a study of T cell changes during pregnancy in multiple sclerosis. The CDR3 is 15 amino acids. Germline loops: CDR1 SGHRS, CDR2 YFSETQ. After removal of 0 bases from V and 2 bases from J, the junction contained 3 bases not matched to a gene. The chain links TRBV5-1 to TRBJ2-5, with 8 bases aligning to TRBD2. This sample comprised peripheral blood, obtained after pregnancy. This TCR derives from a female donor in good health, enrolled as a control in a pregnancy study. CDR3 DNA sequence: TGCGCCAGCAGCTTGGAACGGGGGGGGCAAGAGACCCAGTACTTC. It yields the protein CASSLERGGQETQYF.